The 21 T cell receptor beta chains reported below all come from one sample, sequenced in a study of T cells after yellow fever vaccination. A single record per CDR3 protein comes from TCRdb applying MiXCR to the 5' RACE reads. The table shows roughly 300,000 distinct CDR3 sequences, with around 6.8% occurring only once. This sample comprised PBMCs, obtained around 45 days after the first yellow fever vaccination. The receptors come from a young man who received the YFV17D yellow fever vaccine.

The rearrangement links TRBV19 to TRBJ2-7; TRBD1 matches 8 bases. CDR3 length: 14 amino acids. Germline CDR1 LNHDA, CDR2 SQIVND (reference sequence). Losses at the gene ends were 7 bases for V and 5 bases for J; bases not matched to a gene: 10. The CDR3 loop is CASTDSGQGDEQYF. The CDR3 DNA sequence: TGTGCCAGTACTGACTCCGGACAGGGCGACGAGCAGTACTTC.

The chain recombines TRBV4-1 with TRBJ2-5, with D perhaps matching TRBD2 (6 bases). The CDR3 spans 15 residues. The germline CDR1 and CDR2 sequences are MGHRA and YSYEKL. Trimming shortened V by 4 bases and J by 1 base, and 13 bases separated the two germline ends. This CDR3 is CASSLNSGVQETQYF. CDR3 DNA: TGCGCCAGCAGCCTCAACTCGGGAGTCCAAGAGACCCAGTACTTC.

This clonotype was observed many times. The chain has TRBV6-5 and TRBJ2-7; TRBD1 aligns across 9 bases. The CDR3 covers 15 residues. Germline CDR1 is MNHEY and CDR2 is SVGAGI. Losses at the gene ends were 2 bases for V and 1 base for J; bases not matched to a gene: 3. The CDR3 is CASSYGGTGSYEQYF. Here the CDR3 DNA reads TGTGCCAGCAGTTACGGGGGGACAGGGTCCTACGAGCAGTACTTC.

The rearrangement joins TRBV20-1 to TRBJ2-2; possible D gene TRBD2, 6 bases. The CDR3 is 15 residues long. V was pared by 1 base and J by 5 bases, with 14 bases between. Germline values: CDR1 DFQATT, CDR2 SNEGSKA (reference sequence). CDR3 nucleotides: TGCAGTGCTAGAGGAGGGGCAGGGAGGACCGGGGAGCTGTTTTTT. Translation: CSARGGAGRTGELFF.

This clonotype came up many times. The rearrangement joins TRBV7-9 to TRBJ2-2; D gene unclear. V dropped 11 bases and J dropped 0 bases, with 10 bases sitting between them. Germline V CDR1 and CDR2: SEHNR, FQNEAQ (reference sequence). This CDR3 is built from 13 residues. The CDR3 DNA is TGTGCCTGGGCACCTCCGAACACCGGGGAGCTGTTTTTT. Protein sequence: CAWAPPNTGELFF.

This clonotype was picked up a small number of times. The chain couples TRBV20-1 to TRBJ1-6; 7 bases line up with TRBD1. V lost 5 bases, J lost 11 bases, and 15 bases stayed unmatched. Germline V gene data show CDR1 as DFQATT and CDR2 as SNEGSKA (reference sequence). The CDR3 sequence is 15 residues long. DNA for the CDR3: TGCAGTGCTGCCCGCTCAACAGGGGAAGTGGCACCCCTCCACTTT. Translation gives CSAARSTGEVAPLHF.

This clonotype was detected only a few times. CDR3 residues: CSVVSLGQGEHEQYF. DNA of the CDR3: TGCAGCGTTGTCTCCCTGGGACAGGGGGAACACGAGCAGTACTTC. The chain carries TRBV29-1 and TRBJ2-7, with TRBD1 identical over 11 bases. The CDR3 runs 15 residues. Germline V CDR1 and CDR2: SQVTM, ANQGSEA. V lost 4 bases, J lost 5 bases, and 10 bases stayed unmatched.

The CDR3 sequence is CASSFGGARSYNEQFF. The CDR3 DNA follows: TGTGCCAGCAGCTTTGGCGGGGCCCGCTCCTACAATGAGCAGTTCTTC. The chain carries TRBV7-2 and TRBJ2-1; perhaps TRBD2 as D (6 bases). Germline CDR1 is SGHTA and CDR2 is FQGNSA. The CDR3 covers 16 residues. The V end lost 3 bases, the J end lost 0 bases, and 12 bases lay between the germline ends.

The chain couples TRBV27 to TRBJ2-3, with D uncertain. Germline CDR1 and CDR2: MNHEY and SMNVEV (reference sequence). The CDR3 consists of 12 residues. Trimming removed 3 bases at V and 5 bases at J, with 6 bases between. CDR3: CASSFLGDTQYF. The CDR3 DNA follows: TGTGCCAGCAGTTTCCTTGGAGATACGCAGTATTTT.

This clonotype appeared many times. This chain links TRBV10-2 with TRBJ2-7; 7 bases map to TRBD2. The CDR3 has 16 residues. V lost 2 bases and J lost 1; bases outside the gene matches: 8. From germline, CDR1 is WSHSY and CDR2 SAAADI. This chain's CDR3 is CASSEALAELSYEQYF. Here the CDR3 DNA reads TGCGCCAGCAGTGAGGCCCTAGCGGAACTGTCCTACGAGCAGTACTTC.

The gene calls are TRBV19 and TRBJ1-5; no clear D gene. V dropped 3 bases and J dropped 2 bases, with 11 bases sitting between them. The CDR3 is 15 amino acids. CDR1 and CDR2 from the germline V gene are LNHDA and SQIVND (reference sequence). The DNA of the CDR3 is TGTGCCAGTAGTATCCGCCCCGGGGGCAATCAGCCCCAGCATTTT. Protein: CASSIRPGGNQPQHF.

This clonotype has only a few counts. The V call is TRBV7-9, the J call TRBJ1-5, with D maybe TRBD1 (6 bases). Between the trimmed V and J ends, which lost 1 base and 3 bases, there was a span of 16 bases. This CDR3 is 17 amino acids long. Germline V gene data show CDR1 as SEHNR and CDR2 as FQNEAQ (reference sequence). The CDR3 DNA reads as TGTGCCAGCAGCTTAGGGGCAGGGGCGAGCTCCAATCAGCCCCAGCATTTT. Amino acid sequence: CASSLGAGASSNQPQHF.

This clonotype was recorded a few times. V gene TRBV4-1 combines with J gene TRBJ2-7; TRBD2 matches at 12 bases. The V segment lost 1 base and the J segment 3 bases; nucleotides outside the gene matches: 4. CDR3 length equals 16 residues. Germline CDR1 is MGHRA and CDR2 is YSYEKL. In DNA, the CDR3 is TGCGCCAGCAGCCAAGGCGGACTAGCGGGGATCTACGAGCAGTACTTC. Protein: CASSQGGLAGIYEQYF.

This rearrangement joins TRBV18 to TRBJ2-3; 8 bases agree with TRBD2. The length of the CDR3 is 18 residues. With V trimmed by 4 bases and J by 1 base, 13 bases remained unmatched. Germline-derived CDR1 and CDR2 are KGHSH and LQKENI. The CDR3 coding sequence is TGTGCCAGCTCACTCAGCGGACTAGCCGTGGGGGGCACAGATACGCAGTATTTT. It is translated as CASSLSGLAVGGTDTQYF.

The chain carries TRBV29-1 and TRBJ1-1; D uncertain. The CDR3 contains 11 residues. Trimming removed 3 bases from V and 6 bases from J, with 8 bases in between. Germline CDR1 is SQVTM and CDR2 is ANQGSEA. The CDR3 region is CSVDVRAEAFF. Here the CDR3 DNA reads TGCAGCGTTGATGTACGGGCTGAAGCTTTCTTT.

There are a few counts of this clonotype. CDR3 nucleotides: TGTGCCATCAGTGATTGGGAGACCGAATCCACTGAAGCTTTCTTT. Translating gives CAISDWETESTEAFF. This chain links TRBV10-3 with TRBJ1-1; D ambiguous. The CDR3 is 15 amino acids. Germline loops: CDR1 ENHRY, CDR2 SYGVKD. V lost 3 bases, J lost 4 bases, and 15 bases lay in between.

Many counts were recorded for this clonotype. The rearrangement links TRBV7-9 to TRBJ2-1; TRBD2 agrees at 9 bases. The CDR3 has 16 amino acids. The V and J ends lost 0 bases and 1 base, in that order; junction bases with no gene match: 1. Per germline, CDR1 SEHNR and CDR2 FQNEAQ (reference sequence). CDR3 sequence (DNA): TGTGCCAGCAGCTTAGCACTAGCGGGTTCCTACAATGAGCAGTTCTTC. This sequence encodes CASSLALAGSYNEQFF.

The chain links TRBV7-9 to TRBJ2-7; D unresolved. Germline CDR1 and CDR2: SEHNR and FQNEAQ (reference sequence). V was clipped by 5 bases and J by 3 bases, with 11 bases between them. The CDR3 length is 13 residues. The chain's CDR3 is CASSRKDGYEQYV. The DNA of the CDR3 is TGTGCCAGCAGCCGGAAGGACGGCTACGAGCAGTACGTC.

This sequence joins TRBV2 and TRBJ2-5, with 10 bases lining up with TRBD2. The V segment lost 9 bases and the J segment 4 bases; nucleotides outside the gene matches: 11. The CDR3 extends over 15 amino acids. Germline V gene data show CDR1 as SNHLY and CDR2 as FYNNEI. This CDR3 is CASPSGGARAETQYF. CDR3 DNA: TGTGCCAGTCCCAGCGGGGGGGCCCGGGCAGAGACCCAGTACTTC.

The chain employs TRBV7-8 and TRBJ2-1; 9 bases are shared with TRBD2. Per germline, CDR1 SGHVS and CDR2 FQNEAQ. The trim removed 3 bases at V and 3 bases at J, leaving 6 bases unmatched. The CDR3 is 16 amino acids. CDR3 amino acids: CASSFLSGGNYNEQFF. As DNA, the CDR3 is TGTGCCAGCAGCTTTTTGAGCGGGGGGAACTACAATGAGCAGTTCTTC.

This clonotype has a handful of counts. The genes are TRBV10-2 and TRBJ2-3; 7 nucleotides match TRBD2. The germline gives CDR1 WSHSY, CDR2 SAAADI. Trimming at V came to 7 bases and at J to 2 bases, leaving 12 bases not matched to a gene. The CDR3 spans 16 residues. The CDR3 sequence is CASTRWRGSTTDTQYF. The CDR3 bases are TGCGCCAGCACACGATGGCGGGGGAGTACCACAGATACGCAGTATTTT.